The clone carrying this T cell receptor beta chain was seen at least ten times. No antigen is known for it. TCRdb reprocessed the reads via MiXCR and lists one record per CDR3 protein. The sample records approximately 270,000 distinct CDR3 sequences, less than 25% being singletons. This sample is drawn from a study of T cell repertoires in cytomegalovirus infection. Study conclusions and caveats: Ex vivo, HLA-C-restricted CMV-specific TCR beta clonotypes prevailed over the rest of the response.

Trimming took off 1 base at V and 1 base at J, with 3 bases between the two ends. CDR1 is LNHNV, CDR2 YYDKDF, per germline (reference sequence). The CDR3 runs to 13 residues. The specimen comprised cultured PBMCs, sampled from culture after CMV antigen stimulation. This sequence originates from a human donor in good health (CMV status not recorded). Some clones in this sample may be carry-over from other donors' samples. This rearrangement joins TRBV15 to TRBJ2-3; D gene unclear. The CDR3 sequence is CATSRVGTDTQYF. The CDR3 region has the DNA TGTGCCACCAGCAGAGTCGGCACAGATACGCAGTATTTT.